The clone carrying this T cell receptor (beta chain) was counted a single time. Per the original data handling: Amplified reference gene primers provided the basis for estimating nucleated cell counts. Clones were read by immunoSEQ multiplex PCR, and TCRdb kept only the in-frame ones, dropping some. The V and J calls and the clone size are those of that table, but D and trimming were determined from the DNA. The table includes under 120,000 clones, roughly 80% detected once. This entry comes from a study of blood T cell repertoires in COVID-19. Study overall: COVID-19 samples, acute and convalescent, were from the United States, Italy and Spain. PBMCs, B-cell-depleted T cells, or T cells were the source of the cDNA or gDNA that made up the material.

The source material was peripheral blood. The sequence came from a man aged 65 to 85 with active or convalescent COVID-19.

The CDR3 protein is CASSLLVPKVPYEQYF. As DNA, the CDR3 is TGTGCCAGCAGCTTGTTAGTACCGAAAGTCCCCTACGAGCAGTACTTC. This sequence joins TRBV5-6 and TRBJ2-7; D unclear. Trimming cost V 1 base and J 2 bases, with 16 bases left between them. The CDR3 length is 16 residues. The germline gives CDR1 SGHDT, CDR2 YYEEEE.